This T cell receptor beta chain was sequenced for a study of cytomegalovirus exposure and HLA in healthy donors. This CDR3 comprises 15 residues. The V and J ends lost 2 bases and 8 bases respectively, with 21 bases between them. Germline values: CDR1 GTSNPN, CDR2 SVGIG (reference sequence). Vbeta (60) and Jbeta (13) primers were used in the PCR. TCRdb's table, derived via immunoSEQ multiplex PCR, lists solely in-frame clones and lacks some. The sample consists of around 130,000 clones, roughly 80% of them appearing once. The TCR comes from a boy aged 5-17 years in good health and CMV-seronegative. The chain has TRBV30 and TRBJ1-2; a possible D gene is TRBD1 (6 bases). The sequenced sample was PBMCs. CDR3 bases: TGTGCCTGGAGTCGAGTAGGGCAGGGGCTGGGCGGCTACACCTTC. This translates into CAWSRVGQGLGGYTF.